This T cell receptor (beta chain) was retrieved from a study of cytomegalovirus exposure and HLA in healthy donors. Broader study findings: Across all donors, roughly uniform sequencing depth was an assumption of the presence/absence analyses. According to an earlier analysis, most TCR beta V segments yielded productive rearrangements about 90% or about 30% of the time. The authors judged a highly shared variant cluster likely a sequencing artifact. The later analysis indicated that the majority of CMV-associated TCR beta chains appeared HLA-restricted.

PCR amplification relied on 60 Vbeta primers (plus 13 Jbeta primers). Produced via immunoSEQ multiplex PCR; TCRdb's table is partial and in-frame only. The sample gives roughly 100,000 clones, roughly 85% of which show up once; 2.5% to 3.5% is in the top ten. This clone was seen a few times. What it recognizes is unknown. The V gene's germline CDR1 is MGHRA and CDR2 YSYEKL. The CDR3 has 15 amino acids. V dropped 5 bases and J dropped 8; count of bases not matched to a gene: 10. The rearrangement links TRBV4-1 to TRBJ1-4; 8 bases line up with TRBD1. The sample taken for sequencing was PBMCs. The TCR was taken from a woman in her thirties or forties in good health and CMV-seronegative. The CDR3 DNA is TGCGCCAGCAGCTCTCGGGACAGGCTACCCGAAAAACTGTTTTTT. Amino acids: CASSSRDRLPEKLFF.